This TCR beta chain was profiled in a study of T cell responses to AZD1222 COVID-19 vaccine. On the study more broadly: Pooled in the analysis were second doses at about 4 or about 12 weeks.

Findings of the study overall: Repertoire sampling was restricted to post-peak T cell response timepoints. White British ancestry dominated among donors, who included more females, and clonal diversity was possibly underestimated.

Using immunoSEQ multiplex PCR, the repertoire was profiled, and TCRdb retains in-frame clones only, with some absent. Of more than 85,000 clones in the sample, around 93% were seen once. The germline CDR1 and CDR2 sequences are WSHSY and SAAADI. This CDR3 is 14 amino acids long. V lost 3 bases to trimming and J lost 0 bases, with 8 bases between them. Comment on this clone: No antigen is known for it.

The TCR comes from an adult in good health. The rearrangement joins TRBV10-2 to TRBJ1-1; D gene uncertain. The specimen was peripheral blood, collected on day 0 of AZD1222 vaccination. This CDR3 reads CASSDSIMNTEAFF. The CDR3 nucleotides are TGCGCCAGCAGTGACAGCATAATGAACACTGAAGCTTTCTTT.